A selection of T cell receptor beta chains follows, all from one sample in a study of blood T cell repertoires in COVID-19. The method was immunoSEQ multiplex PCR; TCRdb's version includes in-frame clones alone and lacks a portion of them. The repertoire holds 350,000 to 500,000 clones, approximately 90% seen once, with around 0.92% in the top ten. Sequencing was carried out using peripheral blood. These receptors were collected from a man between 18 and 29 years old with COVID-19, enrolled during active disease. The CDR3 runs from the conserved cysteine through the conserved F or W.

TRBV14 CASSRAGTGSGANVLTF
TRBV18 CASSPGENSPLHF
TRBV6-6 CASSYGQDYGYTF
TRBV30 CAWSVYVDGGDTEAFF
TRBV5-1 CASSAGGPPTFEQFF
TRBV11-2 CASSLESGSYEQYF
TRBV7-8 CASSLGSRATDYGYTF
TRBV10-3 CAISPQNSGGANTQYF
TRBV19 CASSIGTGRMNEQFF
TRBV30 CAWSVSAGNGYTF
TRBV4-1 CASSLRGPPEGETQYF
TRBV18 CASSPGSGTNYGYTF
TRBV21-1 CASSSRQGSYNEQFF
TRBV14 CASSARQGTNTEAFF
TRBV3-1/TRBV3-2 CASRTSGSSNEQFF
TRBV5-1 CASSPGHNEQYF
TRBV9 CASSVAGLNTEAFF
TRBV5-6 CASSLVYGYANTGELFF
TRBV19 CASSIRTDQPQHF
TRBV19 CASRQGGSNTEAFF
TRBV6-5 CASSQGGGNQPQHF
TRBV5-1 CASSPLTSSETQYF
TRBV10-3 CAIGQSYNEQFF
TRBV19 CASGTTRGLNEQFF
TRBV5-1 CASSLGGTGSSGNTIYF
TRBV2 CASRRQSEAFF
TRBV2 CASSEGGDGTSGDPTPEQYF
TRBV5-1 CASSLWRTDTQYF
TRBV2 CASGQGADQPQHF
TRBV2 CASSRTALNTEAFF
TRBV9 CASTGGASSGNTIYF
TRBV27 CASSKQGAANEQFF
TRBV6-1 CASSAGGSGSGNTEAFF
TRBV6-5 CASSTDRGLSNYTF
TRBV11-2 CASSSDGGLEQFF
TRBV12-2 CASRSRTENTEAFF